This T cell receptor (beta chain) appears in the sequencing data of a study of T cell responses to AZD1222 COVID-19 vaccine. Study conclusions and caveats: Regions 160-218 and 743-854 dominated among vaccine-associated CD4 TCRs spanning spike. Nearly half of unique spike-specific TCRs reportedly avoided B.1.351 and B.1.1.7 mutated regions.

Method: immunoSEQ multiplex PCR; TCRdb's copy keeps in-frame clones and lacks some. The table records about 110,000 clones, about 86% of them present only once. CDR3 length: 15 amino acids. Germline CDR1 and CDR2: MNHEY and SVGAGI. With V trimmed by 6 bases and J by 7 bases, 9 bases remained unmatched. Worth noting for this clone: As yet, its antigen is unknown.

The chain uses TRBV6-5 and TRBJ1-5; the match to TRBD1 covers 10 bases. This clonotype was sampled from an adult in good health. Sequenced here: peripheral blood, sampled on day 0 of AZD1222 vaccination. CDR3 region: CASRQRDRGGQPQHF. CDR3 nucleotides: TGTGCCAGCAGGCAACGGGACAGGGGAGGGCAGCCCCAGCATTTT.